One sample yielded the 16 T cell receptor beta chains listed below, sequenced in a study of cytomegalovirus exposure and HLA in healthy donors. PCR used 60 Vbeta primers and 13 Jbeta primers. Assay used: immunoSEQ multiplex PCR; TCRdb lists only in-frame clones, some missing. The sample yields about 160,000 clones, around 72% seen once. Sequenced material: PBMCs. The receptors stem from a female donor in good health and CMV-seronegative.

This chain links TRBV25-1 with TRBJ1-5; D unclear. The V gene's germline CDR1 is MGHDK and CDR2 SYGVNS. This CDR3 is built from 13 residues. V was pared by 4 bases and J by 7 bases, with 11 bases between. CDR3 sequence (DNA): TGTGCCAGCAGTGCGGGGATTGGGCAGCCCCAGCATTTT. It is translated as CASSAGIGQPQHF.

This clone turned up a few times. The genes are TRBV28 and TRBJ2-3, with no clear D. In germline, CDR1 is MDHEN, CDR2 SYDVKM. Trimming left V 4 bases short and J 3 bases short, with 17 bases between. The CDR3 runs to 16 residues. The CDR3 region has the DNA TGTGCCAGCAGTTCCTACCGATTGATACCGACAGATACGCAGTATTTT. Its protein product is CASSSYRLIPTDTQYF. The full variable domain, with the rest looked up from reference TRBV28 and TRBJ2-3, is DVKVTQSSRYLVKRTGEKVFLECVQDMDHENMFWYRQDPGLGLRLIYFSYDVKMKEKGDIPEGYSVSREKKERFSLILESASTNQTSMYLCASSSYRLIPTDTQYFGPGTRLTVL.

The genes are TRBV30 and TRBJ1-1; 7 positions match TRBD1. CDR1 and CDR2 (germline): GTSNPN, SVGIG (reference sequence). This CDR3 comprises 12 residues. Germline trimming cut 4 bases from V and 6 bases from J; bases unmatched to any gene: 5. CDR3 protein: CAWMTGRAEAFF. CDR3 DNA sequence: TGTGCCTGGATGACAGGGCGGGCTGAAGCTTTCTTT.

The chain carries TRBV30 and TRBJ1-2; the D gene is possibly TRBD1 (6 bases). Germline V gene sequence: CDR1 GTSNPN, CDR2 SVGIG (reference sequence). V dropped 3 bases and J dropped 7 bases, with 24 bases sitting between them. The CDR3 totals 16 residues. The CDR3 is CAWSVRGQGFGSGYTF. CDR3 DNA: TGTGCCTGGAGCGTAAGGGGTCAGGGGTTTGGTTCTGGCTACACCTTC.

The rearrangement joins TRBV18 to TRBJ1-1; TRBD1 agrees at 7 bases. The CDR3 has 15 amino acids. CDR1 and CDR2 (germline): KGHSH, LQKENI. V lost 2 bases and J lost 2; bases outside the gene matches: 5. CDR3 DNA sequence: TGTGCCAGCTCACCAGGGCAGGGGGGAAACACTGAAGCTTTCTTT. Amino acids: CASSPGQGGNTEAFF.

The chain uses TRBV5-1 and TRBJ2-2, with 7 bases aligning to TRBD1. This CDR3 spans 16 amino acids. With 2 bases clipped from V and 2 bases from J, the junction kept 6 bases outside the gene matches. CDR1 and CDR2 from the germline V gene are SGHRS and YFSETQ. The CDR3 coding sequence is TGCGCCAGCAGCTTACGGGACAGCCTTAACACCGGGGAGCTGTTTTTT. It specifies CASSLRDSLNTGELFF.

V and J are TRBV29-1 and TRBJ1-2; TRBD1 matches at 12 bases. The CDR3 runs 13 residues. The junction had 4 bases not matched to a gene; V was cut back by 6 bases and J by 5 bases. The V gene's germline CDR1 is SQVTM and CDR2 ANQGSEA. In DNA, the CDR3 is TGCAGCGTGGGGACAGGGGGCGCTTATGGCTACACCTTC. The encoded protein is CSVGTGGAYGYTF.

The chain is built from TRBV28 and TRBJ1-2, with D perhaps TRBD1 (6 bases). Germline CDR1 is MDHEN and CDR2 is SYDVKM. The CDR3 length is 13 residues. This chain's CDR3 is CAGSGTLNYGYTF. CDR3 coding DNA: TGTGCAGGTAGCGGGACACTCAACTATGGCTACACCTTC.

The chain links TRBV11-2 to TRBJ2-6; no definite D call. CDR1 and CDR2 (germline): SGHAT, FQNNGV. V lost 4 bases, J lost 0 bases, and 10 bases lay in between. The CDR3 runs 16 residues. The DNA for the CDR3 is TGTGCCAGCAGCTCCTTACCAGGCTCTGGGGCCAACGTCCTGACTTTC. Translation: CASSSLPGSGANVLTF.

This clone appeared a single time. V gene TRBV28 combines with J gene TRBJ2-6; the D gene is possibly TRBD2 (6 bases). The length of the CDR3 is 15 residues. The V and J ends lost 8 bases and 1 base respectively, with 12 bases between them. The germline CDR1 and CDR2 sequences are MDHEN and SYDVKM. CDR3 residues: CASLGGDSGANVLTF. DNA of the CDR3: TGTGCCAGCCTAGGAGGGGATTCTGGGGCCAACGTCCTGACTTTC.

The CDR3 nucleotides read TGTGCCAGCAGCTTTGCGTGGGACAGGGGACTCTTGGACGTCCACGAGCAGTACTTC. Encoded protein: CASSFAWDRGLLDVHEQYF. The chain recombines TRBV12-1 with TRBJ2-7; the D segment call TRBD1 is taken from the table without a DNA check. TRBV12-1 is a recognized pseudogene. This CDR3 spans 19 amino acids.

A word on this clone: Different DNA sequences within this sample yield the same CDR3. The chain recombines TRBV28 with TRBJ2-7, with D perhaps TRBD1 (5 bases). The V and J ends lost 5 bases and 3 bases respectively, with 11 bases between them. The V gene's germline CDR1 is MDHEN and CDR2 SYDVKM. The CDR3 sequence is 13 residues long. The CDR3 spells CASSQGSNYEQYF. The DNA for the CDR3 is TGTGCCAGCAGTCAGGGATCCAACTACGAGCAGTACTTC. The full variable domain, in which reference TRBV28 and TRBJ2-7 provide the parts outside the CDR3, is DVKVTQSSRYLVKRTGEKVFLECVQDMDHENMFWYRQDPGLGLRLIYFSYDVKMKEKGDIPEGYSVSREKKERFSLILESASTNQTSMYLCASSQGSNYEQYFGPGTRLTVT.

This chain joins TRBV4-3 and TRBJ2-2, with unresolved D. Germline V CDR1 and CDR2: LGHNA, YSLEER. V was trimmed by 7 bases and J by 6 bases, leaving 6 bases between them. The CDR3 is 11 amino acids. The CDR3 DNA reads TGCGCCAGCATGGAGCCCGGGGAGCTGTTTTTT. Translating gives CASMEPGELFF.

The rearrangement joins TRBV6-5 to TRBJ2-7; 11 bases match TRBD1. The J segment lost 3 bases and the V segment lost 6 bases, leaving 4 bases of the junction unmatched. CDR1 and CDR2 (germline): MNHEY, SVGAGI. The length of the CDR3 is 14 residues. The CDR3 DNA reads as TGTGCCAGCAGGCTAGGGACAGGGGGCTACGAGCAGTACTTC. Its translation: CASRLGTGGYEQYF.

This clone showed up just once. The CDR3: CAISEAVGQPNTEAFF. The CDR3 nucleotides are TGTGCCATCAGTGAGGCAGTTGGACAGCCGAACACTGAAGCTTTCTTT. This chain uses TRBV10-3 with TRBJ1-1; D is perhaps TRBD1 (6 bases). The germline gives CDR1 ENHRY, CDR2 SYGVKD. Trimming left V 2 bases short and J 1 base short, with 14 bases between. The CDR3 covers 16 residues.

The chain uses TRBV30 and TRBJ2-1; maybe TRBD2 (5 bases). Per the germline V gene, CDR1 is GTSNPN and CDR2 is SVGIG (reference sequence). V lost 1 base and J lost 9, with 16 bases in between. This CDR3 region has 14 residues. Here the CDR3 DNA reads TGTGCCTGGAGTGCTTCCGGGTCGGGATCTGAGCAGTTCTTC. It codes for CAWSASGSGSEQFF. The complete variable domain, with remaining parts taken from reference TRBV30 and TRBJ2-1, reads SQTIHQWPATLVQPVGSPLSLECTVEGTSNPNLYWYRQAAGRGLQLLFYSVGIGQISSEVPQNLSASRPQDRQFILSSKKLLLSDSGFYLCAWSASGSGSEQFFGPGTRLTVL.